Following are 6 T cell receptor beta chains from one sample sequenced in a study of T cell responses to AZD1222 COVID-19 vaccine. Using immunoSEQ multiplex PCR, the repertoire was profiled, and TCRdb retains in-frame clones only, with some absent. The sample holds tens of thousands of clones; around nine tenths are singletons and the top ten take under 4%. The source was peripheral blood, collected on day 0 of AZD1222 vaccination. The receptors shown here come from an adult in good health.

The rearrangement links TRBV18 to TRBJ1-2, with D uncertain. CDR1 is KGHSH and CDR2 is LQKENI in the germline V gene. V shed 0 bases and J shed 2 bases, with 10 bases lying between them. The CDR3 is made up of 15 amino acids. The CDR3 DNA sequence: TGTGCCAGCTCACCACCGGCCAGGCCGAACTATGGCTACACCTTC. As protein: CASSPPARPNYGYTF.

The V gene is TRBV24-1, the J gene TRBJ2-7; 9 nucleotides line up with TRBD1. The CDR3 sequence is 14 residues long. CDR1 is KGHDR and CDR2 is SFDVKD in the germline V gene. Germline trimming cut 3 bases from V and 7 bases from J; bases unmatched to any gene: 6. In DNA, the CDR3 is TGTGCCACCAGTGATCCGGACAGGGGCAGGGAGCAGTACTTC. This gives the protein CATSDPDRGREQYF.

The chain recombines TRBV6-5 with TRBJ2-3; a weak D match, TRBD1 (5 bases). The germline V gene has CDR1 MNHEY and CDR2 SVGAGI. V was pared by 6 bases and J by 0 bases, with 13 bases between. CDR3 length equals 15 residues. CDR3 in amino acids: CASRHSTGSTDTQYF. CDR3 sequence (DNA): TGTGCCAGCAGACATTCAACAGGAAGCACAGATACGCAGTATTTT.

This clone was picked up a small number of times. The rearrangement uses TRBV28 and TRBJ2-7; 8 positions agree with TRBD1. The CDR3 has 13 amino acids. Per the germline V gene, CDR1 is MDHEN and CDR2 is SYDVKM. The junction had 6 bases not matched to a gene; V was cut back by 7 bases and J by 4 bases. Written as DNA, the CDR3 is TGTGCCAGCACCCGGGACAGGAGTTACGAGCAGTACTTC. Protein product: CASTRDRSYEQYF. The full variable domain, its missing parts supplied by reference TRBV28 and TRBJ2-7, is DVKVTQSSRYLVKRTGEKVFLECVQDMDHENMFWYRQDPGLGLRLIYFSYDVKMKEKGDIPEGYSVSREKKERFSLILESASTNQTSMYLCASTRDRSYEQYFGPGTRLTVT.

The chain carries TRBV27 and TRBJ2-1; 9 nucleotides align to TRBD2. Trimming took 2 bases from V and 5 from J; bases not matched to a gene: 7. Germline values: CDR1 MNHEY, CDR2 SMNVEV (reference sequence). This CDR3 comprises 16 residues. The CDR3 DNA reads TGTGCCAGCAGTTTAGGGGGAGCGGGAGGCAACAATGAGCAGTTCTTC. This sequence encodes CASSLGGAGGNNEQFF.

The chain employs TRBV15 and TRBJ1-2; TRBD1 matches 8 bases. CDR3 length equals 18 residues. The junction had 15 bases not matched to a gene; V was cut back by 5 bases and J by 1 base. Germline V CDR1 and CDR2: LNHNV, YYDKDF (reference sequence). The CDR3 coding sequence is TGTGCCACCAGCGCCCGAATGGATTTCGGGACAGGTAACTATGGCTACACCTTC. Its translation: CATSARMDFGTGNYGYTF. Together with reference TRBV15 and TRBJ1-2, the CDR3 gives the full variable domain: DAMVIQNPRYQVTQFGKPVTLSCSQTLNHNVMYWYQQKSSQAPKLLFHYYDKDFNNEADTPDNFQSRRPNTSFCFLDIRSPGLGDTAMYLCATSARMDFGTGNYGYTFGSGTRLTVV.